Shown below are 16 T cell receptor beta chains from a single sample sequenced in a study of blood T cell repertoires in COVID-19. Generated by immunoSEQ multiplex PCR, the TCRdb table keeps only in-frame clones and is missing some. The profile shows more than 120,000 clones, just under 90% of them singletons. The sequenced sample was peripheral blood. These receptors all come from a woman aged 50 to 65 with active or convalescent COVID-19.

The CDR3 reads CASSPGLHTEAFF. CDR3 nucleotides: TGCGCCAGCAGTCCAGGGCTACACACTGAAGCTTTCTTT. The chain employs TRBV5-1 and TRBJ1-1; maybe TRBD1 (5 bases). The CDR3 has 13 residues. Trimming cost V 5 bases and J 3 bases, with 11 bases left between them. The germline CDR1 and CDR2 sequences are SGHRS and YFSETQ.

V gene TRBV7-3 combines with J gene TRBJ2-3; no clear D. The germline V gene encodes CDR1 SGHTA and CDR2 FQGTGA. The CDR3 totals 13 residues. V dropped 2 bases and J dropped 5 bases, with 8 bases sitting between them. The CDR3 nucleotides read TGTGCCAGCAGCTTAGCACCGGGAGATACGCAGTATTTT. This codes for CASSLAPGDTQYF.

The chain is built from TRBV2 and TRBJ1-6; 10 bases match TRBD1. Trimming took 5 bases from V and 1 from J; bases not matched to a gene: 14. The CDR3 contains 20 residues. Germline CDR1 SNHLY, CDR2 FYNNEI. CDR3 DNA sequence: TGTGCCAGCAGTCGGGCCGGGACAGGGGCGCTGTCTTCCTATAATTCACCCCTCCACTTT. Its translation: CASSRAGTGALSSYNSPLHF.

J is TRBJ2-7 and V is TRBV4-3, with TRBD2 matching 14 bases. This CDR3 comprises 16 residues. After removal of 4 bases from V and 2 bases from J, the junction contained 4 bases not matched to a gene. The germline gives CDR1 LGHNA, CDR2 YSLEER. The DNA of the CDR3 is TGCGCCAGCAGCCTGGGGACTAGCGGGGGAACCTACGAGCAGTACTTC. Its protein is CASSLGTSGGTYEQYF.

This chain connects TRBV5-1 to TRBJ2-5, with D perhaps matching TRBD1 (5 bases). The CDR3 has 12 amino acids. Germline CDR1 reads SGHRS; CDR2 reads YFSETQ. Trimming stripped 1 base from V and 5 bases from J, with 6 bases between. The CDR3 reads CASSLSGETQYF. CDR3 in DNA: TGCGCCAGCAGCTTGTCAGGGGAGACCCAGTACTTC. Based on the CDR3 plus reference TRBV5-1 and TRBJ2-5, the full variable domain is KAGVTQTPRYLIKTRGQQVTLSCSPISGHRSVSWYQQTPGQGLQFLFEYFSETQRNKGNFPGRFSGRQFSNSRSEMNVSTLELGDSALYLCASSLSGETQYFGPGTRLLVL.

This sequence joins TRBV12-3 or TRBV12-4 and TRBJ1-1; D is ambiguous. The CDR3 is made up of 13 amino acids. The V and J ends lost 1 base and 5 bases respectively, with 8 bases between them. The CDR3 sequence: CASSLGRVTEAFF. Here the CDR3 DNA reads TGTGCCAGCAGTTTAGGTCGGGTGACTGAAGCTTTCTTT.

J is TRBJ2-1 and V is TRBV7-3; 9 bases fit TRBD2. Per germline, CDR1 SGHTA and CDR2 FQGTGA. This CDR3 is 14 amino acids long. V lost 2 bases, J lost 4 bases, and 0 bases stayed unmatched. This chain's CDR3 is CASSLLAGYNEQFF. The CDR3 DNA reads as TGTGCCAGCAGCTTACTAGCGGGATACAATGAGCAGTTCTTC.

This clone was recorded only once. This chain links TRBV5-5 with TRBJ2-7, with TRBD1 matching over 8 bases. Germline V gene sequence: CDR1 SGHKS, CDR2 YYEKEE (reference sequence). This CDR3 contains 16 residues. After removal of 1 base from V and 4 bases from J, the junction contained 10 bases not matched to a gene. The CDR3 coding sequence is TGTGCCAGCAGCTTGATCGGACAGGGAACACCTTACGAGCAGTACTTC. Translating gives CASSLIGQGTPYEQYF.

The CDR3 DNA follows: TGCAGCGTTGGGGACAGGCTGAACACTGAAGCTTTCTTT. Translated, it gives CSVGDRLNTEAFF. The chain recombines TRBV29-1 with TRBJ1-1; 8 nucleotides agree with TRBD1. Trimming took 4 bases from V and 0 from J; bases not matched to a gene: 1. This CDR3 region has 13 residues. CDR1 SQVTM and CDR2 ANQGSEA come from the germline V gene.

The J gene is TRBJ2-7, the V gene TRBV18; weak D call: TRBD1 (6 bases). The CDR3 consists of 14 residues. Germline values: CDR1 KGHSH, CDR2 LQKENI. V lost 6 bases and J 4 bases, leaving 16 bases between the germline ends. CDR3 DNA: TGTGCCAGCTCTCCTACAGGGCTGGGATACGAGCAGTACTTC. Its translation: CASSPTGLGYEQYF.

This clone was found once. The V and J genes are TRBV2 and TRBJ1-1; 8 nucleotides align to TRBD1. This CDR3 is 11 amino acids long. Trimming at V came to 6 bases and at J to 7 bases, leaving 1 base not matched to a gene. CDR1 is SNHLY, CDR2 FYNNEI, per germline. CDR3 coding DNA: TGTGCCAGCAGCGGACAGGGTGAAGCTTTCTTT. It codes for CASSGQGEAFF.

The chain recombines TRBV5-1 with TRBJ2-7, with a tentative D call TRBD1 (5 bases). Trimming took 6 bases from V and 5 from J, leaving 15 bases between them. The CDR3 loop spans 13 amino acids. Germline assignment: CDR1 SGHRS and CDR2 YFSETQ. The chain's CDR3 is CASNLQGRNEQYF. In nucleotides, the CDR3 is TGCGCCAGCAACCTTCAGGGCCGGAACGAGCAGTACTTC.

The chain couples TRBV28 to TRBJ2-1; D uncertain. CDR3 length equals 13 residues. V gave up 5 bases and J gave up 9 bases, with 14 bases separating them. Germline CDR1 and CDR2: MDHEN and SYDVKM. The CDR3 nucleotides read TGTGCCAGCAGTCTCCCTGTTCCGGGTGAGCAGTTCTTC. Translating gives CASSLPVPGEQFF.

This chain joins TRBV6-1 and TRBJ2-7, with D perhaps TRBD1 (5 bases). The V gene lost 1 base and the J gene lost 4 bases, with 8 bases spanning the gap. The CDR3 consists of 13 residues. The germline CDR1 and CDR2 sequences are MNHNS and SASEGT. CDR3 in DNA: TGTGCCAGCAGTGAAGTGACAGCGTACGAGCAGTACTTC. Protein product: CASSEVTAYEQYF.

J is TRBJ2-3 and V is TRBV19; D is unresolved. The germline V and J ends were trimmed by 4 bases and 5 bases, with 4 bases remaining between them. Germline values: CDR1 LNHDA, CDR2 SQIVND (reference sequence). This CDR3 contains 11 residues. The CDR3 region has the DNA TGTGCCAGTAGTAGAGGAGATACGCAGTATTTT. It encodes CASSRGDTQYF.

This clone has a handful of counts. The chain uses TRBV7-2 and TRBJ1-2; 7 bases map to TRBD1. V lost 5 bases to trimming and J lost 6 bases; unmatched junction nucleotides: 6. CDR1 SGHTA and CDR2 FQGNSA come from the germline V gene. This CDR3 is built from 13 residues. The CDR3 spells CASSPRTGDGYTF. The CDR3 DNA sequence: TGTGCCAGCAGCCCTCGGACAGGCGATGGCTACACCTTC. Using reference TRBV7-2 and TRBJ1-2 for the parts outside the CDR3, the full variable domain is GAGVSQSPSNKVTEKGKDVELRCDPISGHTALYWYRQSLGQGLEFLIYFQGNSAPDKSGLPSDRFSAERTGGSVSTLTIQRTQQEDSAVYLCASSPRTGDGYTFGSGTRLTVV.